Listed below are T cell receptor beta chains from one sample, sequenced in a study of chemoradiotherapy in HPV16-positive cancers. Assay used: immunoSEQ multiplex PCR; TCRdb lists only in-frame clones, some missing. The data show around 5,000 clones, approximately 78% seen once. This sample was gathered from a patient who underwent chemoradiotherapy. Source of these receptors: a human donor with HPV-associated anogenital cancer. Each CDR3 is given with its conserved first and last residue. The order of the fields is V gene, J gene, clone size, D gene, CDR3 protein, CDR3 DNA. A D gene is named only where the DNA matches it firmly. Part of the rows lack a size; the others show once, few, many or a class for expanded clones.

>TRBV15|TRBJ1-2|NA|NA
CATSRPGFNYGYTF
TGTGCCACCAGCAGACCAGGGTTTAACTATGGCTACACCTTC
>TRBV6-6|TRBJ1-2|NA|NA
CASSPDRRRLNYGYTF
TGTGCCAGCAGTCCCGATCGGCGGAGACTGAACTATGGCTACACCTTC
>TRBV2|TRBJ2-1|NA|NA
CASKQSRQSRRGEQFF
TGTGCCAGCAAACAGTCGCGGCAATCTAGGCGGGGTGAGCAGTTCTTC
>TRBV5-5|TRBJ1-2|few|NA
CASSFRLGGANYGYTF
TGTGCCAGCAGCTTCCGATTAGGGGGAGCTAACTATGGCTACACCTTC
>TRBV6-5|TRBJ2-5|NA|NA
CASSYSRFRETQYF
TGTGCCAGCAGTTACTCGCGGTTTCGAGAGACCCAGTACTTC
>TRBV5-1|TRBJ2-5|NA|NA
CASSWVGFISQYF
TGCGCCAGCAGTTGGGTAGGGTTTATTTCCCAGTACTTC
>TRBV11-2|TRBJ1-6|NA|NA
CASSIHEILNSPLHF
TGTGCCAGCAGCATCCACGAAATCCTTAATTCACCCCTCCACTTT
>TRBV7-9|TRBJ2-5|NA|NA
CASSGQETQYF
TGTGCCAGCAGCGGTCAAGAGACCCAGTACTTC
>TRBV2|TRBJ2-1|once|NA
CASSRQAASYNEQFF
TGTGCCAGCAGTAGACAGGCGGCATCCTACAATGAGCAGTTCTTC
>TRBV7-6|TRBJ1-1|NA|NA
CASSPGWGGAFF
TGTGCCAGCAGCCCCGGCTGGGGTGGGGCTTTCTTT
>TRBV5-1|TRBJ2-1|once|TRBD1
CASSIGQGYNEQFF
TGCGCCAGCAGTATAGGACAGGGATACAATGAGCAGTTCTTC
>TRBV6-4|TRBJ2-3|NA|TRBD2
CASSDSEAGGVSQYF
TGTGCCAGCAGTGACTCGGAAGCGGGAGGGGTGTCGCAGTATTTT
>TRBV27|TRBJ1-1|NA|TRBD1
CASSLARTGPTEAFF
TGTGCCAGCAGTTTGGCTAGGACAGGCCCCACTGAAGCTTTCTTT
>TRBV27|TRBJ2-1|NA|NA
CASIDIGSYNEQFF
TGTGCCAGCATCGACATCGGCTCCTACAATGAGCAGTTCTTC
>TRBV19|TRBJ1-6|NA|TRBD1
CASSPRQGTDHNSPLHF
TGTGCCAGTAGTCCCCGACAGGGGACAGACCATAATTCACCCCTCCACTTT
>TRBV28|TRBJ2-7|NA|NA
CASSSGIEQYF
TGTGCCAGCAGTTCAGGGATTGAGCAGTACTTC
>TRBV6-5|TRBJ2-5|NA|TRBD1
CASSAPRGRETQYF
TGTGCCAGCAGTGCCCCCAGGGGGCGGGAGACCCAGTACTTC
>TRBV7-9|TRBJ2-3|NA|NA
CASSSIADTQYF
TGTGCCAGCAGCTCGATAGCAGATACGCAGTATTTT
>TRBV21-1|TRBJ2-5|NA|NA
CASQLPQKILAGDKETQYF
TGTGCCAGCCAATTACCCCAAAAGATTCTAGCGGGGGACAAAGAGACCCAGTACTTC
>TRBV11-2|TRBJ1-6|NA|TRBD1
CASSGGQGPNSPLHF
TGTGCCAGCAGCGGAGGACAGGGGCCGAATTCACCCCTCCACTTT
>TRBV7-6|TRBJ1-2|NA|NA
CASSVLPGLSPYGYTF
TGTGCCAGCAGCGTGTTACCGGGACTCAGCCCCTATGGCTACACCTTC
>TRBV7-3|TRBJ2-7|NA|TRBD2
CASSSSGGAGEQYF
TGTGCCAGCAGCTCTAGCGGGGGGGCTGGGGAGCAGTACTTC